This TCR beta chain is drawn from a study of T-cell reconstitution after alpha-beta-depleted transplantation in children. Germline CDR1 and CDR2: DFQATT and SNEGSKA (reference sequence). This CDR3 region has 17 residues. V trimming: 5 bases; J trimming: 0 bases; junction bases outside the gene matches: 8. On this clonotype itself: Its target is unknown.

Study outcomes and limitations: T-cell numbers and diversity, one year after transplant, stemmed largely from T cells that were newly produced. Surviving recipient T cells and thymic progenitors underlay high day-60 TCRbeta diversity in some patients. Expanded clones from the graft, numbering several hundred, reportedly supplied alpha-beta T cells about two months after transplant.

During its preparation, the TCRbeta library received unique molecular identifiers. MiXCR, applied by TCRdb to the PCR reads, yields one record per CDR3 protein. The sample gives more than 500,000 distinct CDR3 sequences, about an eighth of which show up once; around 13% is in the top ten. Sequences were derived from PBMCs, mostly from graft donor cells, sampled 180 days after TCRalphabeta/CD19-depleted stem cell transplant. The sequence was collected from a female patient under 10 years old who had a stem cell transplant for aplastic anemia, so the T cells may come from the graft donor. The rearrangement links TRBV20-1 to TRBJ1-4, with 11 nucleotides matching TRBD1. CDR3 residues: CSASPGQGGATNEKLFF. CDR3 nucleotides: TGCAGTGCTTCTCCGGGACAGGGGGGCGCAACTAATGAAAAACTGTTTTTT.